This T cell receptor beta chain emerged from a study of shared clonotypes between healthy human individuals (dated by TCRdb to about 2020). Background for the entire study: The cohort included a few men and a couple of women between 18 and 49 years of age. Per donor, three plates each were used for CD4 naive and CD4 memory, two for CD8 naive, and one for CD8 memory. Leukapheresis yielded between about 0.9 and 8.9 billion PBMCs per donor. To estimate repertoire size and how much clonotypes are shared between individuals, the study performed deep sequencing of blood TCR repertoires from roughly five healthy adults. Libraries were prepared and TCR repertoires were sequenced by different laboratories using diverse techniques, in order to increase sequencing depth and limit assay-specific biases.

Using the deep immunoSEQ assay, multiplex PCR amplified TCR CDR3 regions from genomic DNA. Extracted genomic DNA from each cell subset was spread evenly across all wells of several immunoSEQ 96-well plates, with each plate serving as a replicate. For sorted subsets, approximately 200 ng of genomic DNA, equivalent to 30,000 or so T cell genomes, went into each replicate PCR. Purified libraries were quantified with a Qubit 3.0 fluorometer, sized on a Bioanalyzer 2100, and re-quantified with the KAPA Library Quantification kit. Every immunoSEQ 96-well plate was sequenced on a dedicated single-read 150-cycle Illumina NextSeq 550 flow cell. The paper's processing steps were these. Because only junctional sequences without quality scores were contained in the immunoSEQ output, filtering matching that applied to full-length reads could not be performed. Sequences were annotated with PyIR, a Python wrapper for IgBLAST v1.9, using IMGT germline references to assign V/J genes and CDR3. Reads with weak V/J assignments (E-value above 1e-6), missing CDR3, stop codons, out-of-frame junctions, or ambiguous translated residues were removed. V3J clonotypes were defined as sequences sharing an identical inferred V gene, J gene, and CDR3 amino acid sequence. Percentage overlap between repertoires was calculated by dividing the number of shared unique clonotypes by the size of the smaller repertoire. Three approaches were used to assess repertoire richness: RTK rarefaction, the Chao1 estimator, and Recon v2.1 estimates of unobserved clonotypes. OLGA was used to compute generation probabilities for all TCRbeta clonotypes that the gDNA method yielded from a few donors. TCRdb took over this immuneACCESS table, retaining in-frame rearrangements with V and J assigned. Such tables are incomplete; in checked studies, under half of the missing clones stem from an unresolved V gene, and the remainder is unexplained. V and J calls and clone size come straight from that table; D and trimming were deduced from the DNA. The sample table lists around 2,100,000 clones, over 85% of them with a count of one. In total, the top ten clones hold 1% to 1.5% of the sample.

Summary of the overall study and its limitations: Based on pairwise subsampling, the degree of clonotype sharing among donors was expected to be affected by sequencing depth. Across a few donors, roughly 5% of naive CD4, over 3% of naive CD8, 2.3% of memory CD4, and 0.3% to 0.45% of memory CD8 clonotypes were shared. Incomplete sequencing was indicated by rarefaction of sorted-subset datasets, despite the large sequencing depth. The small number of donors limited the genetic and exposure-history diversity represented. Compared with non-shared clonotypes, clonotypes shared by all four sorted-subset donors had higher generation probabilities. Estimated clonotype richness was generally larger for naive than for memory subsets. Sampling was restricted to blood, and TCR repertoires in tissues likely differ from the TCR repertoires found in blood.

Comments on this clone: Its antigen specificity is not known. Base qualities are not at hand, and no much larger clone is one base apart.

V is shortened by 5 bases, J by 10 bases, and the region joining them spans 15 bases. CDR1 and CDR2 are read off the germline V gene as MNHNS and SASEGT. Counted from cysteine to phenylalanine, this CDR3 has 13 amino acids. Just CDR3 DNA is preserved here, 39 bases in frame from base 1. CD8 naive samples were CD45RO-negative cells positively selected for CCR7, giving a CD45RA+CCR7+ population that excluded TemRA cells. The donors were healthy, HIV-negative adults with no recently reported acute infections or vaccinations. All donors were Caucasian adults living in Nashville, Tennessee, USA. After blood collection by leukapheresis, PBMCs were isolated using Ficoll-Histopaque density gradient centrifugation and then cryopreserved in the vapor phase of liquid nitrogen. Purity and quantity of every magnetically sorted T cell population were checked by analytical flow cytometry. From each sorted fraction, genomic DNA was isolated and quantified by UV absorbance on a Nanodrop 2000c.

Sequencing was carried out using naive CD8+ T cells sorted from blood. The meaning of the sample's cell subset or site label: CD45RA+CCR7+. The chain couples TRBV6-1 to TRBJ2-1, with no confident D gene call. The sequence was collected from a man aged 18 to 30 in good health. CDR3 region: CASSSPGPREQFF. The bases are TGTGCCAGCAGTTCCCCGGGCCCCAGGGAGCAGTTCTTC.